This TCR beta chain was recorded in a study of long-term antiretroviral therapy in people with HIV. In the United States, treatment was given to all participants with HIV. On this clone itself: Its antigen is undetermined.

The CDR3 is made up of 13 amino acids. Germline V lookup: CDR1 MNHEY, CDR2 SVGAGI. The V gene lost 6 bases and the J gene lost 2 bases, with 11 bases spanning the gap. They ran version v3.0 of the immunoSEQ assay at survey level. The repertoire was sequenced with immunoSEQ multiplex PCR; TCRdb's copy has only in-frame clones and lacks some. The table lists some 19,000 clones, around 80% of them singletons. Whole-study findings and limits: Post-ART samples showed increased diversity that remained below transplant donor control levels.

The V gene is TRBV6-5, the J gene TRBJ2-7, with unresolved D. The sample was unsorted PBMCs, taken 2.2 years after starting antiretroviral therapy. This clonotype was obtained from a man aged 45-65 years with HIV. CDR3: CASRSGRAYEQYF. The CDR3 region has the DNA TGTGCCAGCAGGTCAGGACGGGCCTACGAGCAGTACTTC.